This T cell receptor beta chain was recorded in a study of T cells in Graves' hyperthyroidism and ophthalmopathy. The CDR3 contains 12 residues. The V end lost 10 bases, the J end lost 4 bases, and 13 bases lay between the germline ends. Germline-derived CDR1 and CDR2 are MNHNS and SASEGT. Ahead of any ophthalmopathy symptoms, the blood sample was obtained at the first diagnosis of hyperthyroidism. Amplified TCR beta CDR3 regions came from RNA transcripts. The TCR CDR3 was amplified in a first-round RT-PCR using the HTBI primer set. MiXCR, applied by TCRdb to the multiplex PCR reads, yields one record per CDR3 protein. Among under 750,000 distinct CDR3 sequences, over 15% were seen once, and the ten largest hold approximately 15%.

V is TRBV6-1 and J is TRBJ1-2; D might be TRBD1 (6 bases). The sample taken for sequencing was blood. The source is a woman in her forties or fifties with Graves' hyperthyroidism that later progressed to Graves' ophthalmopathy. CDR3 sequence reads: CATSGRGYGYTF. The CDR3 coding sequence is TGTGCCACCTCGGGCAGGGGCTATGGCTACACCTTC.